Listed below are T cell receptor beta chains from one sample, sequenced in a study of tumor-infiltrating lymphocytes in primary liver carcinoma. MiXCR, applied by TCRdb to the multiplex PCR reads, yields one record per CDR3 protein. This repertoire shows about 190,000 distinct CDR3 sequences, around four fifths found once; its top ten account for less than 20%. Material: tumor tissue from primary liver carcinoma. These receptors originate from a man between 35 and 55 years old with primary liver carcinoma and hepatitis B virus infection. Both conserved end residues are part of each CDR3. A D gene is named only where the DNA matches it firmly. Size tells how often a clone was seen (once, few, many) or the class of an expanded clone, and some rows leave it out.

d_call	j_call	v_call	clone_size	cdr3_aa	cdr3_nt
NA	TRBJ2-2	TRBV4-2	many	CASSQETLKGFGTGELFF	TGTGCCAGCAGCCAAGAGACGTTGAAGGGGTTCGGTACCGGGGAGCTGTTTTTT
NA	TRBJ2-7	TRBV28	NA	CASSRGRLLYEQYF	TGTGCCAGCAGTCGGGGGCGACTACTTTACGAGCAGTACTTC
NA	TRBJ1-2	TRBV29-1	NA	CSVGQETYGCTF	NA
NA	TRBJ2-2	TRBV10-1	once	CASGEINGELFF	TGCGCCAGCGGTGAGATAAACGGGGAGTTGTTTTTT
TRBD1	TRBJ2-2	TRBV4-2	NA	CASSQTRGTTGEPFF	TGTGCCAGCAGCCAAACCCGGGGCACAACAGGGGAGCCGTTTTTT
NA	TRBJ2-1	TRBV7-9	NA	CTRSLGNTGDKQFF	TGTACCAGGAGCTTAGGAAATACAGGCGATAAGCAGTTCTTC
TRBD1	TRBJ1-2	TRBV5-4	NA	CASRGTVGLDYGYIF	TGTGCCAGCAGGGGGACAGTGGGGCTCGACTATGGCTACATCTTC
NA	TRBJ2-7	TRBV11-1	NA	CTSSWNSNEQYF	TGTACCAGCAGCTGGAACTCCAACGAGCAATACTTC
NA	TRBJ2-3	TRBV7-3	once	CASSLRRRADTQYF	TGTGCCAGCAGTCTAAGACGGCGAGCGGATACGCAGTATTTT
NA	TRBJ2-7	TRBV6-5	NA	CASLRLCSYEQNF	TGTGCCAGCTTAAGACTATGCTCCTACGAGCAGAACTTC
NA	TRBJ2-1	TRBV2	NA	CARSGQNNEQFF	TGTGCCCGCAGTGGACAGAACAATGAGCAGTTCTTC
TRBD1	TRBJ2-7	TRBV29-1	NA	CSFTAGTGNDEQYF	TGCAGCTTTACGGCTGGGACAGGGAACGACGAGCAGTACTTC
NA	TRBJ2-1	TRBV4-3	NA	CASSLNSGSSSEQLF	TGCGCCAGCAGCCTAAATAGTGGGAGTAGTAGTGAGCAGTTGTTC
NA	TRBJ1-2	TRBV28	NA	CASGGTIREPDYGYTF	TGTGCCAGCGGGGGGACTATCAGAGAACCAGACTATGGCTACACCTTC
NA	TRBJ2-4	TRBV11-1	NA	CASSIPVTSGTKNIRYF	TGTGCCAGCAGCATTCCCGTGACTAGTGGGACCAAAAACATTCGGTACTTC
NA	TRBJ2-5	TRBV10-3	NA	CAITDYGETQYF	TGTGCTATCACTGATTATGGGGAGACCCAGTACTTC
NA	TRBJ2-7	TRBV4-3	NA	CASSQEKFSSYEQYF	TGCGCCAGCAGCCAGGAAAAGTTTTCCTCCTACGAGCAGTACTTC
NA	TRBJ2-5	TRBV10-2	NA	CASALRPAIEGTQYF	TGCGCCAGCGCACTCAGGCCTGCGATAGAAGGGACCCAGTACTTC
TRBD1	TRBJ1-5	TRBV5-5	NA	CASSSGWTGQPQHF	TGTGCCAGCAGCAGCGGGTGGACAGGTCAGCCCCAGCATTTT
NA	TRBJ1-2	TRBV29-1	NA	CCVEALTGTQVANYGYTF	TGCTGCGTTGAGGCACTAACAGGAACTCAAGTGGCTAACTATGGCTACACCTTC
TRBD2	TRBJ2-1	TRBV7-9	NA	CASNLGIGLVGNEQFF	TGTGCCAGCAACTTAGGGATTGGACTAGTAGGTAATGAGCAGTTCTTC
NA	TRBJ2-5	TRBV6-6	NA	CVSSPVTETQYF	TGTGTCAGCAGCCCTGTCACGGAGACCCAGTACTTC
NA	TRBJ1-1	TRBV29-1	NA	CSVQSQMNTEAFF	TGCAGTGTTCAGAGCCAGATGAACACTGAAGCTTTCTTT
TRBD2	TRBJ2-1	TRBV11-1	NA	CVSSSPLTSRSRNEQFF	TGTGTCAGCAGCTCCCCCTTGACTAGCAGGAGTCGAAATGAGCAGTTCTTC
TRBD2	TRBJ2-3	TRBV11-2	once	CARSDSGGFTDTQYF	TGTGCTAGAAGCGATAGCGGGGGATTTACAGATACGCAGTATTTT
TRBD2	TRBJ2-2	TRBV13	NA	CACSLTIGRAGELFF	TGTGCCTGCAGCTTGACTATCGGGAGGGCCGGGGAGCTGTTTTTT
NA	TRBJ1-5	TRBV28	NA	CGSSSLRVGDNQPQHF	TGTGGCAGCAGCTCCCTTCGGGTTGGGGACAATCAGCCCCAGCATTTT
NA	TRBJ2-7	TRBV16	NA	CASSQSWAYEQYF	TGTGCCAGCAGCCAATCATGGGCCTACGAGCAGTACTTC
NA	TRBJ1-4	TRBV12-3/TRBV12-4	medium-sized	CASSLSGVEKLFF	TGTGCCAGCAGTTTATCAGGGGTCGAAAAACTGTTTTTT